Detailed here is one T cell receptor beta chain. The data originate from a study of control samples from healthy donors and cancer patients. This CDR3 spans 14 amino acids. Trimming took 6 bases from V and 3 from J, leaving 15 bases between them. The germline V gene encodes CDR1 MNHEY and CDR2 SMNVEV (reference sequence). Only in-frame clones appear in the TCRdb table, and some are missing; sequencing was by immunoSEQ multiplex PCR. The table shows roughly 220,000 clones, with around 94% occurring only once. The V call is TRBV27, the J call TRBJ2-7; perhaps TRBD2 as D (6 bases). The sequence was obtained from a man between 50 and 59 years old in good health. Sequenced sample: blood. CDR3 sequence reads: CASRRRGVDYEQYF. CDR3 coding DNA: TGTGCCAGCAGAAGGAGGGGCGTGGACTACGAGCAGTACTTC.